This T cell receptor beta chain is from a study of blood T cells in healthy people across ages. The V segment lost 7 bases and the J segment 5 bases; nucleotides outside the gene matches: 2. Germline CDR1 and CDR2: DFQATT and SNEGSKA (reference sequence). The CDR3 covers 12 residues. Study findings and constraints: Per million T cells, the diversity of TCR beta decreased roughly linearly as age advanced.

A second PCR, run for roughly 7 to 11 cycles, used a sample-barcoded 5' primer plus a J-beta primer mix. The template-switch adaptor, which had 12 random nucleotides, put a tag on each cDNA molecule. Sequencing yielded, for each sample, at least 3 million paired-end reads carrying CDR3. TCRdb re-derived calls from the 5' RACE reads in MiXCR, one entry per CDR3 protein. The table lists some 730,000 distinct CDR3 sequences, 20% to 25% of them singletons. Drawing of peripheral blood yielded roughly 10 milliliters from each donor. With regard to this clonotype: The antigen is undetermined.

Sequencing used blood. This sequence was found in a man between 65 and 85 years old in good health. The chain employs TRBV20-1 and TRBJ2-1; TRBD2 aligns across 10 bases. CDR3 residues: CSGLAGNNEQFF. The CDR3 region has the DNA TGCAGTGGACTAGCGGGCAACAATGAGCAGTTCTTC.